A single T cell receptor (beta chain) is shown here with its context. The antigen remains unidentified. The data stem from a study of cytomegalovirus exposure and HLA in healthy donors. Whole-study findings and limits: Diagnosis of cytomegalovirus status made by the classifier reportedly showed high specificity and sensitivity. The authors considered a cluster of highly shared sequence variants likely to be a sequencing artifact. The study carried out a later analysis of TCR beta sequences. It associated about 15,000 of them with specific HLA alleles at a false discovery rate of 0.05.

Trimming took off 10 bases at V and 0 bases at J, with 21 bases between the two ends. From germline, CDR1 is MNHEY and CDR2 SMNVEV (reference sequence). The CDR3 consists of 16 residues. The PCR employed 60 Vbeta primers together with 13 Jbeta primers. Clones were read by immunoSEQ multiplex PCR, and TCRdb kept only the in-frame ones, dropping some. The table lists about 68,000 clones, roughly 77% of them singletons. The V and J genes are TRBV27 and TRBJ1-1, with a possible D match to TRBD1 (5 bases). The source is a human donor in good health. Sequenced input: PBMCs. This CDR3 is CATRDLGAGMNTEAFF. CDR3 nucleotide sequence: TGTGCCACCAGGGATCTAGGAGCAGGGATGAACACTGAAGCTTTCTTT.